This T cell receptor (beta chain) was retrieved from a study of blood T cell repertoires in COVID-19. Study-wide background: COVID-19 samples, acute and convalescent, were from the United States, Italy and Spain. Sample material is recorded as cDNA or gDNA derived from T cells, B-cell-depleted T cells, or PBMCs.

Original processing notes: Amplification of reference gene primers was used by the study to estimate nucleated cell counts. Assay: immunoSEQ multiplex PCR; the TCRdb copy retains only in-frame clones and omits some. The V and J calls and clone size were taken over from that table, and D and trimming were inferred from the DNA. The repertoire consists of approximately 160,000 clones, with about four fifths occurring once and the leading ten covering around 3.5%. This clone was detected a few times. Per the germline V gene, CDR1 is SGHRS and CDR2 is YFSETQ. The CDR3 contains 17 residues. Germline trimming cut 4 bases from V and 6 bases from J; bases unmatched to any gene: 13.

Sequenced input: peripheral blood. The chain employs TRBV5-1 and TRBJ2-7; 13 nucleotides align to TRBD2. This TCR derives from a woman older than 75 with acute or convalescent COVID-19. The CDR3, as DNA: TGCGCCAGCAGCGGAGGAAGCGGACTAGCGGGAGTTGGCGAGCAGTACTTC. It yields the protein CASSGGSGLAGVGEQYF.